This T cell receptor (beta chain) was recovered during a study of cytomegalovirus exposure and HLA in healthy donors. The PCR made use of 60 Vbeta and 13 Jbeta primers. Assay used: immunoSEQ multiplex PCR; TCRdb lists only in-frame clones, some missing. The table lists 150,000 or so clones, about 74% of them singletons. Deletions cut 6 bases from V and 4 bases from J, with 15 bases between. CDR1 SGHTA and CDR2 FQGNSA come from the germline V gene. The CDR3 consists of 14 residues. The sequence derives from a middle-aged man in good health and CMV-seropositive. Sequences were obtained from PBMCs. V gene TRBV7-2 combines with J gene TRBJ1-1, with TRBD1 as a possible D gene (5 bases). The CDR3 is CASRTTQGATEAFF. CDR3 nucleotides: TGTGCCAGCAGGACCACCCAGGGCGCCACTGAAGCTTTCTTT.